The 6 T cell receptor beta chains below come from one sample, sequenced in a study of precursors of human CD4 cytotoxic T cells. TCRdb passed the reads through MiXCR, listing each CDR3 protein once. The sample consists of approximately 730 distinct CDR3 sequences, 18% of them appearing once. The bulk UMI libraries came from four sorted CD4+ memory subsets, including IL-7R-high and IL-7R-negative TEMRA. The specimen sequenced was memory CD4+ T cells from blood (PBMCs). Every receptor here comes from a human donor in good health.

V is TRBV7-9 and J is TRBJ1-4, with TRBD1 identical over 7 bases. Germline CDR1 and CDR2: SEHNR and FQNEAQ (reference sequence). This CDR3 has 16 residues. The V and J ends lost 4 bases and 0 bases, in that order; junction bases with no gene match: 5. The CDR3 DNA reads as TGTGCCAGCAGCTCGACCGGGACAGCAACTAATGAAAAACTGTTTTTT. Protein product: CASSSTGTATNEKLFF.

The chain's CDR3 is CASSPRTGNTEAFF. CDR3 nucleotides: TGTGCCAGCAGCCCTAGGACAGGGAACACTGAAGCTTTCTTT. The chain joins TRBV14 to TRBJ1-1; TRBD1 matches at 7 bases. Germline V CDR1 and CDR2: SGHDN, FVKESK. The junction had 3 bases not matched to a gene; V was cut back by 4 bases and J by 1 base. The CDR3 runs 14 residues.

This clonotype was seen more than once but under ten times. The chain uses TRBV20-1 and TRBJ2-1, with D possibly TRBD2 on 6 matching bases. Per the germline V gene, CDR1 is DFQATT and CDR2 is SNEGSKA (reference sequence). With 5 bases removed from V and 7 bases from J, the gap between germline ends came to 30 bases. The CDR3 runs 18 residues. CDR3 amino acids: CSAQPKVVGSAGRNEQFF. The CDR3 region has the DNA TGCAGTGCTCAGCCTAAAGTCGTGGGGTCAGCGGGCCGTAATGAGCAGTTCTTC.

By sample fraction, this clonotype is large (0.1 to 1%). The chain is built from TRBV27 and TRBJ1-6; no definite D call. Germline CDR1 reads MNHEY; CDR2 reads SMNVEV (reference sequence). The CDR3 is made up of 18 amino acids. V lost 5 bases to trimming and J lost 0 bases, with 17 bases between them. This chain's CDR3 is CASSPQKEFHSYNSPLHF. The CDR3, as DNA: TGTGCCAGCAGTCCTCAGAAGGAATTTCACTCCTATAATTCACCCCTCCACTTT.

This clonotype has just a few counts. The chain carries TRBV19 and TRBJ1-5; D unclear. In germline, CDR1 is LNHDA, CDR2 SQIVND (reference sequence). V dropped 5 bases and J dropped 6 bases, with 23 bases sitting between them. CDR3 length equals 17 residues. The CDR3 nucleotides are TGTGCCAGTAGTTTTAATGTCTGGTCCTATGACGGTCAGCCCCAGCATTTT. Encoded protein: CASSFNVWSYDGQPQHF.

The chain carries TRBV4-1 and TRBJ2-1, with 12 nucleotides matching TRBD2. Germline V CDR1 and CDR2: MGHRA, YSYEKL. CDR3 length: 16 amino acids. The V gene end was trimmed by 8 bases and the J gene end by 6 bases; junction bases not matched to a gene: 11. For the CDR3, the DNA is TGCGCCAGCGAAAAACAGACTAGCGGGAGTTTCAATGAGCAGTTCTTC. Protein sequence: CASEKQTSGSFNEQFF.